This note documents a single TCR beta chain sequence. This specimen comes from a study of blood T cell repertoires in COVID-19. The repertoire was sequenced with immunoSEQ multiplex PCR; TCRdb's copy has only in-frame clones and lacks some. The sample records about 240,000 clones, about nine tenths being singletons. The CDR3 is 14 residues long. Germline V CDR1 and CDR2: GTSNPN, SVGIG (reference sequence). V dropped 5 bases and J dropped 3; count of bases not matched to a gene: 3. This receptor was taken from a man between 60 and 75 years old who had recovered from COVID-19. The sample consisted of peripheral blood. V is TRBV30 and J is TRBJ1-3; 11 positions agree with TRBD1. CDR3 protein: CAWGQGAVGNTIYF. In nucleotides, the CDR3 is TGTGCCTGGGGACAGGGGGCAGTTGGAAACACCATATATTTT. The whole variable domain, remainder taken from reference TRBV30 and TRBJ1-3, is SQTIHQWPATLVQPVGSPLSLECTVEGTSNPNLYWYRQAAGRGLQLLFYSVGIGQISSEVPQNLSASRPQDRQFILSSKKLLLSDSGFYLCAWGQGAVGNTIYFGEGSWLTVV.